The source of this T cell receptor (beta chain) is a study of OX40 agonist ivuxolimab in advanced cancers. TCRdb's table, derived via immunoSEQ multiplex PCR, lists solely in-frame clones and lacks some. The data show some 77,000 clones, 85% seen once. The V end was cut by 4 bases, the J end by 5 bases, with 23 bases between. This CDR3 spans 17 amino acids. CDR1 is SGHRS and CDR2 is YFSETQ in the germline V gene. The study, taken as a whole, reports: CD8+ T cells (on average) carried more expanded clones than CD4+ T cells. With doses of 0.1-3.0 mg/kg, partial responders showed among the lowest clonal expansion.

With regard to this clone: Its target is unknown.

The V and J genes are TRBV5-1 and TRBJ2-3, with D perhaps TRBD1 (5 bases). This receptor was obtained from an adult with an advanced solid tumor such as melanoma, head and neck, liver or kidney cancer. The sample consisted of CD4+ or CD8+ T cells sorted from blood, taken in a trial of the OX40 agonist ivuxolimab. CDR3 in amino acids: CASSVTGSNRAVDTQYF. The CDR3 nucleotides are TGCGCCAGCAGCGTAACAGGATCGAACAGAGCTGTAGATACGCAGTATTTT.